A single sample is the source of the 17 T cell receptor beta chains below, sequenced in a study of shared clonotypes between healthy human individuals. The data were produced by immunoSEQ multiplex PCR, yet TCRdb's version contains in-frame clones alone and is incomplete. Among about half a million clones listed, approximately 80% were seen once. The specimen sequenced was PBMCs. These receptor sequences come from a woman aged 40 to 50 in good health. Some clones in this sample may be carry-over from other donors' samples.

The V call is TRBV30, the J call TRBJ2-1; no firm D call. V gave up 2 bases and J gave up 0 bases, with 8 bases separating them. This CDR3 comprises 14 residues. Germline lookup yields CDR1 GTSNPN and CDR2 SVGIG (reference sequence). The CDR3 sequence: CAWSLSGSYNEQFF. The CDR3 coding sequence is TGTGCCTGGAGTCTTAGTGGCTCCTACAATGAGCAGTTCTTC.

For this clone: A far larger clone is off by one base, so a read error is likely. The CDR3 ends on some other residue instead of the conserved phenylalanine or tryptophan, so this is likely a read error. V is TRBV7-3 and J is TRBJ1-1, with no clear D. The CDR3 runs 16 residues. Germline V gene lookup returns CDR1 SGHTA and CDR2 FQGTGA. V was clipped by 1 base and J by 3 bases, with 15 bases between them. The CDR3 sequence: CASSLRGGSRDTEAFL. CDR3 coding DNA: TGTGCCAGCAGCTTAAGAGGTGGTTCTAGGGACACTGAAGCTTTCCTT.

This clone was detected a few times. The V call is TRBV9, the J call TRBJ2-1; perhaps TRBD1 as D (6 bases). The germline gives CDR1 SGDLS, CDR2 YYNGEE. Trimming stripped 4 bases from V and 2 bases from J, with 13 bases between. The CDR3 is made up of 15 amino acids. CDR3 coding DNA: TGTGCCAGCAGCCCCCGGGACACCCCCTACAATGAGCAGTTCTTC. It encodes CASSPRDTPYNEQFF. The complete variable domain, with remaining parts taken from reference TRBV9 and TRBJ2-1, reads DSGVTQTPKHLITATGQRVTLRCSPRSGDLSVYWYQQSLDQGLQFLIQYYNGEERAKGNILERFSAQQFPDLHSELNLSSLELGDSALYFCASSPRDTPYNEQFFGPGTRLTVL.

This clone was counted only a few times. The V and J genes are TRBV5-1 and TRBJ1-4; tentative D call: TRBD1 (6 bases). V lost 3 bases to trimming and J lost 8 bases, with 14 bases between them. CDR3 length: 14 amino acids. Germline V gives CDR1 SGHRS, CDR2 YFSETQ. CDR3 residues: CASSSQGVGEKLFF. The CDR3 DNA is TGCGCCAGCAGCTCACAGGGCGTCGGGGAAAAACTGTTTTTT.

J is TRBJ2-1 and V is TRBV18, with a possible D match to TRBD2 (5 bases). Germline CDR1 is KGHSH and CDR2 is LQKENI. The ends were cut back, 4 bases at V and 3 bases at J, with 10 bases in the middle. CDR3 length: 14 amino acids. CDR3 protein: CASSLADYYNEQFF. The CDR3, as DNA: TGTGCCAGCTCACTCGCCGACTACTACAATGAGCAGTTCTTC.

The V and J genes are TRBV27 and TRBJ1-5; 8 nucleotides align to TRBD1. The CDR3 is made up of 15 amino acids. Trimming removed 5 bases from V and 4 bases from J; junction bases left unmatched: 7. Germline loops: CDR1 MNHEY, CDR2 SMNVEV (reference sequence). CDR3 residues: CASSITGGMNQPQHF. In DNA, the CDR3 is TGTGCCAGCAGTATAACAGGGGGGATGAATCAGCCCCAGCATTTT.

Regarding this clone: A single base is all that separates this from a far larger clone, so a read error is likely. This same CDR3 is encoded by further DNA sequences in the sample. The chain has TRBV4-1 and TRBJ1-4; D might be TRBD1 (6 bases). The CDR3 contains 15 residues. Germline CDR1 reads MGHRA; CDR2 reads YSYEKL. Here the CDR3 DNA reads TGCGCCAGCAGCCAACAGGGGAATCGGAATGAAAAGCTGTTTTTT. It is translated as CASSQQGNRNEKLFF.

This clone was seen a single time. The chain uses TRBV9 and TRBJ2-2; TRBD2 matches at 9 bases. This CDR3 contains 16 residues. Per germline, CDR1 SGDLS and CDR2 YYNGEE. Trimming at V came to 0 bases and at J to 4 bases, leaving 4 bases not matched to a gene. CDR3 in DNA: TGTGCCAGCAGCGTAGGTGTTAGCGGGAGCACCGGGGAGCTGTTTTTT. It codes for CASSVGVSGSTGELFF.

The V call is TRBV7-2, the J call TRBJ2-3; the D call may be TRBD1 or TRBD2 (5 bases each). Germline assignment: CDR1 SGHTA and CDR2 FQGNSA. V shed 5 bases and J shed 6 bases, with 15 bases lying between them. The CDR3 loop spans 14 amino acids. The CDR3 loop is CASSVWDHVDTQYF. The DNA for the CDR3 is TGTGCCAGCAGCGTTTGGGACCACGTGGATACGCAGTATTTT.

To note about this clone: A clone one base away is much larger, so this may be a read error. This CDR3 is also generated by other DNA sequences in the sample. The genes are TRBV9 and TRBJ2-1, with 9 bases matching TRBD2. CDR1 SGDLS and CDR2 YYNGEE come from the germline V gene. The CDR3 is 17 residues long. Losses at the gene ends were 4 bases for V and 4 bases for J; bases not matched to a gene: 12. CDR3 in DNA: TGTGCCAGCAGCCCGGGACTGGCGGGAGGGGGATACAATGAGCAGTTCTTC. Its translation: CASSPGLAGGGYNEQFF.

This clone was seen more than once but under ten times. The rearrangement joins TRBV30 to TRBJ1-2; D might be TRBD1 (6 bases). The CDR3 length is 13 residues. Germline values: CDR1 GTSNPN, CDR2 SVGIG (reference sequence). V gave up 1 base and J gave up 8 bases, with 14 bases separating them. The CDR3 loop is CAWSAPGQTGYTF. The CDR3 nucleotides are TGTGCCTGGAGTGCCCCAGGACAGACCGGCTACACCTTC.

A note on this clone: Only one base separates this from a far larger clonotype, so it likely reflects a read error. The chain employs TRBV30 and TRBJ2-2; TRBD1 aligns across 7 bases. The V segment lost 0 bases and the J segment 6 bases; nucleotides outside the gene matches: 7. This CDR3 is 15 amino acids long. The germline V gene encodes CDR1 GTSNPN and CDR2 SVGIG (reference sequence). The DNA of the CDR3 is TGTGCCTGGAGTGTACCCCAACAGGGGCCCGGGGAGCTGTTTTTT. Residues: CAWSVPQQGPGELFF.

This chain links TRBV19 with TRBJ2-7; possibly TRBD2 for D (6 bases). From germline, CDR1 is LNHDA and CDR2 SQIVND (reference sequence). The CDR3 sequence is 13 residues long. V was pared by 6 bases and J by 0 bases, with 9 bases between. The CDR3 DNA reads TGTGCCAGTAGGGAGGGATTCTCCTACGAGCAGTACTTC. Its protein is CASREGFSYEQYF. Based on the CDR3 plus reference TRBV19 and TRBJ2-7, the full variable domain is DGGITQSPKYLFRKEGQNVTLSCEQNLNHDAMYWYRQDPGQGLRLIYYSQIVNDFQKGDIAEGYSVSREKKESFPLTVTSAQKNPTAFYLCASREGFSYEQYFGPGTRLTVT.

The chain combines TRBV18 with TRBJ1-2; D remains unclear. The CDR3 totals 14 residues. CDR1 and CDR2 from the germline V gene are KGHSH and LQKENI. V gave up 0 bases and J gave up 2 bases, with 7 bases separating them. CDR3 region: CASSPPEPNYGYTF. CDR3 DNA: TGTGCCAGCTCACCACCGGAGCCGAACTATGGCTACACCTTC.

The chain combines TRBV15 with TRBJ1-1; D possibly corresponds to TRBD1 (6 bases). CDR3 length equals 16 residues. Germline V lookup: CDR1 LNHNV, CDR2 YYDKDF (reference sequence). Trimming cost V 2 bases and J 1 base, with 14 bases left between them. The DNA for the CDR3 is TGTGCCACCAGCAGACCGAGGACAGAGAAGAACACTGAAGCTTTCTTT. It is translated as CATSRPRTEKNTEAFF.

In regard to this clone: Other nucleotide sequences from this sample produce the same CDR3. CDR3 DNA: TGCGCCAGCAGCTTGGGGACAGGGAATCAGCCCCAGCATTTT. Residues: CASSLGTGNQPQHF. The V gene is TRBV5-1, the J gene TRBJ1-5, with TRBD1 identical over 8 bases. The CDR3 spans 14 residues. V gave up 0 bases and J gave up 4 bases; unmatched junction bases: 0. Germline CDR1 SGHRS, CDR2 YFSETQ.

The chain uses TRBV4-3 and TRBJ1-2; 7 bases are a match to TRBD1. Germline V gene sequence: CDR1 LGHNA, CDR2 YSLEER. CDR3 length: 15 amino acids. J was trimmed by 7 bases and V by 0 bases; bases with no gene match: 8. The CDR3 protein is CASSQDLTGIRGYTF. Written as DNA, the CDR3 is TGCGCCAGCAGCCAAGACCTGACAGGGATCCGTGGCTACACCTTC.